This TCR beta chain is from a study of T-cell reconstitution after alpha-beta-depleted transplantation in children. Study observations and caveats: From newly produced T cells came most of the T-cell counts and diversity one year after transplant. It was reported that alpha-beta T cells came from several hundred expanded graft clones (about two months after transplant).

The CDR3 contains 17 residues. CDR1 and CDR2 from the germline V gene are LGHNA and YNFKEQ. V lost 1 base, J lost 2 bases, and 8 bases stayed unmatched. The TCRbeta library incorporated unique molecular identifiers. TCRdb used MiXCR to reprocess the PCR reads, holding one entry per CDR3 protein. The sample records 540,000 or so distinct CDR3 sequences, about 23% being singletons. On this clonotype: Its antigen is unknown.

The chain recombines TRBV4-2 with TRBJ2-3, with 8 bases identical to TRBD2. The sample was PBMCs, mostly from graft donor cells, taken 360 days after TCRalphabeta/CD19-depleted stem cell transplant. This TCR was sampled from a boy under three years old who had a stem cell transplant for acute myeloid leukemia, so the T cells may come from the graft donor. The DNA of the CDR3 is TGTGCCAGCAGCCAAGTGGCGGGGGGATCTAACACAGATACGCAGTATTTT. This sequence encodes CASSQVAGGSNTDTQYF.